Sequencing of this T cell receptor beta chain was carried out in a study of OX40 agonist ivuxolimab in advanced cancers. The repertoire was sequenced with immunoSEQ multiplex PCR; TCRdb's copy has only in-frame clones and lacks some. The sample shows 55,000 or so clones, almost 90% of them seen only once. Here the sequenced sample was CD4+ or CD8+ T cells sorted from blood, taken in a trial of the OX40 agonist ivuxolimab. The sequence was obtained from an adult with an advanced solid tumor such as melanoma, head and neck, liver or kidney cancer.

CDR3 nucleotide sequence: TGTGCCTGGAGTGTGGTAGGGGCCGGGACTGAAGCTTTCTTT. The encoded protein is CAWSVVGAGTEAFF. The chain combines TRBV30 with TRBJ1-1; D might be TRBD1 (5 bases). The CDR3 consists of 14 residues. CDR1 and CDR2 from the germline V gene are GTSNPN and SVGIG (reference sequence). The V end was cut by 0 bases, the J end by 5 bases, with 13 bases between.